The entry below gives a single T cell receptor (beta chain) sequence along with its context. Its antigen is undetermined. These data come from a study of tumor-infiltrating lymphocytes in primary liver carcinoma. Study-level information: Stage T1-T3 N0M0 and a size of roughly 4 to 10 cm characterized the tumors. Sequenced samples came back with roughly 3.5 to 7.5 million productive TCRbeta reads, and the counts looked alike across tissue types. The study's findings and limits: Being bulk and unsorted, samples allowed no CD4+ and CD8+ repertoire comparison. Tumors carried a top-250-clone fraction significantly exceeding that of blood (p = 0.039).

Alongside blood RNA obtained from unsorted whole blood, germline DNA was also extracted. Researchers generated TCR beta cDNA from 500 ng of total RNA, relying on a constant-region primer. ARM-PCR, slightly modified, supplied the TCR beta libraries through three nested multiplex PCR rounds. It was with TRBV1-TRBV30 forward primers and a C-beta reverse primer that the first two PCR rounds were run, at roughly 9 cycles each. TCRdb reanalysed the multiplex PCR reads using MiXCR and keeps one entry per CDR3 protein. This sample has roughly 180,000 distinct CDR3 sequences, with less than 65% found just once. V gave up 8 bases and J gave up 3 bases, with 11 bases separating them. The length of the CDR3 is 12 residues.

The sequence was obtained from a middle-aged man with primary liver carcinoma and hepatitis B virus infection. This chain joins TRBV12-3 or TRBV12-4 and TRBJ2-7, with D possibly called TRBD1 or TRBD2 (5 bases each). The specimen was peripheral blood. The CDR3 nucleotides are TGTGCCAGCCAGGGCGGACTCTACGAGCAGTACTTC. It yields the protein CASQGGLYEQYF.